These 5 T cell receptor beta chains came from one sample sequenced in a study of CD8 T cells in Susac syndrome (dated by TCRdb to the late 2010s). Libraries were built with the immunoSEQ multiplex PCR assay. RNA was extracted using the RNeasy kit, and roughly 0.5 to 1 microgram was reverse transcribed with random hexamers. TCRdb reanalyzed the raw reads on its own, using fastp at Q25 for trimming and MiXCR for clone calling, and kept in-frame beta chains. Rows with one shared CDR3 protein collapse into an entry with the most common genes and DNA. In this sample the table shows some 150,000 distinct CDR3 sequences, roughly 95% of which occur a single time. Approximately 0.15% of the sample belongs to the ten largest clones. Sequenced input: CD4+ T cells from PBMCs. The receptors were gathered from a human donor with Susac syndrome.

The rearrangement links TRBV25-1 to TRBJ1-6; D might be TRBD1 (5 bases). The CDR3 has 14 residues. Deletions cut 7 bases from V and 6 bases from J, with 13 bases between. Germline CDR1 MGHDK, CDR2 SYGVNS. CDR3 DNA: TGTGCCAGCACTATAGGGACGGTTAATTCACCCCTCCACTTT. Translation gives CASTIGTVNSPLHF.

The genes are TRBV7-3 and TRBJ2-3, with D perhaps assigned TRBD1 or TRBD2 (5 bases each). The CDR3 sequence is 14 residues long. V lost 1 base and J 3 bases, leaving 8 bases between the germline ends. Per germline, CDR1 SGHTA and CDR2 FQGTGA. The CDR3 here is CASSLNGGTDTQYF. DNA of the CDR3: TGTGCCAGCAGCTTAAATGGGGGAACAGATACGCAGTATTTT.

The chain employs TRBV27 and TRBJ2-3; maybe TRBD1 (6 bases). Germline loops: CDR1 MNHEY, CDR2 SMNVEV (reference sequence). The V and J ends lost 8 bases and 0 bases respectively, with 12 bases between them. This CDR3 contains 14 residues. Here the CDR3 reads CASADRSSTDTQYF. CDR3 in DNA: TGTGCCAGCGCAGACAGGTCTAGCACAGATACGCAGTATTTT.

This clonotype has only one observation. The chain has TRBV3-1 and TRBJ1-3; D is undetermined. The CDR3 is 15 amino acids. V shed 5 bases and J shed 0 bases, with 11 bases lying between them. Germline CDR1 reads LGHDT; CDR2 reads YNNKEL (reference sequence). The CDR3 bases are TGTGCCAGCAGCATACGACACGTCTCTGGAAACACCATATATTTT. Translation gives CASSIRHVSGNTIYF.

The CDR3 bases are TGTGCCAGCAGTTTAGCGGGGAGCACCGGGGAGCTGTTTTTT. Amino acids: CASSLAGSTGELFF. J is TRBJ2-2 and V is TRBV12-3 or TRBV12-4; TRBD2 is a possible D gene (5 bases). The CDR3 totals 14 residues. V lost 0 bases, J lost 4 bases, and 6 bases lay in between.